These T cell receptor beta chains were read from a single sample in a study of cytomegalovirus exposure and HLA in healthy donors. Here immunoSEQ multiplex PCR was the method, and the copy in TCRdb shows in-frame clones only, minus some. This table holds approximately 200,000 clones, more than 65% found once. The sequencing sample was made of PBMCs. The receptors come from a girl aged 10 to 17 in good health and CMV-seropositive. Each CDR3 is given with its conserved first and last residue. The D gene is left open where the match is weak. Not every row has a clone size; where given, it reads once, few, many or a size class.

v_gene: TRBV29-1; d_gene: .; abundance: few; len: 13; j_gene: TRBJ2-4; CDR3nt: TGCAGCGTTGAAGAAATCAGGGGAAACATTCAGTACTTC; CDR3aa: CSVEEIRGNIQYF
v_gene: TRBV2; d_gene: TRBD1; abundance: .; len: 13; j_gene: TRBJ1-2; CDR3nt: TGTGCCAGCAGACCAGGGGGCGACTATGGCTACACCTTC; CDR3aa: CASRPGGDYGYTF
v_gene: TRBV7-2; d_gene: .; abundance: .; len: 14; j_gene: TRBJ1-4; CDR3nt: TGTGCCAGCTCGTGGGCCGCAACTAATGAAAAACTGTTTTTT; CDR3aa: CASSWAATNEKLFF
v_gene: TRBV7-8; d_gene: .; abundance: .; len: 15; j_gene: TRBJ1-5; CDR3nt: TGTGCCAGCAGCCTTGAACCAGGGATCAATCAGCCCCAGCATTTT; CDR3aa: CASSLEPGINQPQHF
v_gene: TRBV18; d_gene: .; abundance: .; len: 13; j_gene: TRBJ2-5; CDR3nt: TGTGCCAGCACCCAGGAGGGGGCGGAGACCCAGTACTTC; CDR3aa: CASTQEGAETQYF
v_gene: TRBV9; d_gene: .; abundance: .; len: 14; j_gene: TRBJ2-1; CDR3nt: TGTGCCAGCAGCGTAGGGTTGGGGCTCAATGAGCAGTTCTTC; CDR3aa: CASSVGLGLNEQFF
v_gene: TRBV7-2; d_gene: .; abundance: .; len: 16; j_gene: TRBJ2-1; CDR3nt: TGTGCCAGCATGGAGAACGGGGGGCTTTCCTACAATGAGCAGTTCTTC; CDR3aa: CASMENGGLSYNEQFF
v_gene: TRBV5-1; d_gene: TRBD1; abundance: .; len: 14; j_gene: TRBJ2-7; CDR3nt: TGCGCCAGCAGCTCTACAGGGGCTCGTTACGAGCAGTACTTC; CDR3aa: CASSSTGARYEQYF
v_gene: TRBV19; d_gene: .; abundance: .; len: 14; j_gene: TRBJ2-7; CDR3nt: TGTGCCAGTAGTATAGATTCGACAGCCTACGAGCAGTACTTC; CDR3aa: CASSIDSTAYEQYF
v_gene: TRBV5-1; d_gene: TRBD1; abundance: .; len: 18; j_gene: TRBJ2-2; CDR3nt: TGCGCCAGCAGCCCCCGGACAGGGGGATTCCCAAACACCGGGGAGCTGTTTTTT; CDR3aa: CASSPRTGGFPNTGELFF
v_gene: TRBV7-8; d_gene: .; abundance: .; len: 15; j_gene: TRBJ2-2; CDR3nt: TGTGCCAGCAGCTCCTCGACTGCGGGGACCGGGGAGCTGTTTTTT; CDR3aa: CASSSSTAGTGELFF
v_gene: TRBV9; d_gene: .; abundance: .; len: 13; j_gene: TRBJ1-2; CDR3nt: TGTGCCAGCAGCGTAGGGGAGATAGGGGGCTACACCTTC; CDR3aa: CASSVGEIGGYTF
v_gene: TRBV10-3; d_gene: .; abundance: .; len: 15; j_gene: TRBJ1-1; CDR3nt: TGTGCCATCAGTGAGTCGGGGAGAATGAACACTGAAGCTTTCTTT; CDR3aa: CAISESGRMNTEAFF
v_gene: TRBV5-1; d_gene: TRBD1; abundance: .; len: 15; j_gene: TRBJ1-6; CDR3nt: TGCGCCAGCAGGGGGTCGACAGGGAGCGGGTCACCCCTCCACTTT; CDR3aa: CASRGSTGSGSPLHF
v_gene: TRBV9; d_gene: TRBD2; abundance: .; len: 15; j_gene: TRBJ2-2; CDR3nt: TGTGCCAGCAGCGTAACTAGCGGTTCCACCGGGGAGCTGTTTTTT; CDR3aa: CASSVTSGSTGELFF
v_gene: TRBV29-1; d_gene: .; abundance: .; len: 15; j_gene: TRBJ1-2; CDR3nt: TGCAGCGTTGAGGAGAGGGGGGGGCAAAACTATGGCTACACCTTC; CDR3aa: CSVEERGGQNYGYTF
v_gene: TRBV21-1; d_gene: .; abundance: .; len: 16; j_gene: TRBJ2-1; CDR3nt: TGTGCCAGCAGCGCCGGTTCACAGGGTCTCTGCGGAGAGCAGTTCTTC; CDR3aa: CASSAGSQGLCGEQFF
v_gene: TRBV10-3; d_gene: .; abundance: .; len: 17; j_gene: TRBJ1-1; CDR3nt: TGTGCCATCAGTGATGCGACGGGGCCCGGGGGGAACACTGAAGCTTTCTTT; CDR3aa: CAISDATGPGGNTEAFF
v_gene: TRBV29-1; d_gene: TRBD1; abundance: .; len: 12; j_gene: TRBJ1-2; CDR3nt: TGCAGCGTTGGACAGGGAAAGGATGGCTACACCTTC; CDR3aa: CSVGQGKDGYTF
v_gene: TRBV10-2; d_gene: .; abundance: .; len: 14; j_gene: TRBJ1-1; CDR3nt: TGCGCCACCTGCGGGGTTTATTCCGGCACTGAAGCTTTCTTT; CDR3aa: CATCGVYSGTEAFF
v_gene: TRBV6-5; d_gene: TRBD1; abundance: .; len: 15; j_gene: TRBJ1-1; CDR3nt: TGTGCCAGCAGTTACTCGGACAGGTGGAACACTGAAGCCTTCTTT; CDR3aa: CASSYSDRWNTEAFF
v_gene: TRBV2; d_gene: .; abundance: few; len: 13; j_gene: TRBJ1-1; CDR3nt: TGTGCCAGCAGGGTTGAGGGGAACACTGAAGCTTTCTTT; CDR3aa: CASRVEGNTEAFF
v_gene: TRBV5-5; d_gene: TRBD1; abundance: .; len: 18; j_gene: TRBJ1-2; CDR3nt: TGTGCCAGCAGCTTGGGCGGGACAGGGACCCTCCTCAACTATGGCTACACCTTC; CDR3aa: CASSLGGTGTLLNYGYTF
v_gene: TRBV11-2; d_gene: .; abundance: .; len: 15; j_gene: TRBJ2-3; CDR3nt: TGTGCCAGCAGCTGGTCGGGGAGTTTAACAGATACGCAGTATTTT; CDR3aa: CASSWSGSLTDTQYF
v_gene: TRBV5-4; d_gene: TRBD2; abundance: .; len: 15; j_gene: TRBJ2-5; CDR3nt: TGTGCCAGCAGCTTCCTCGGGGGGGAGAAAGAGACCCAGTACTTC; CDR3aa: CASSFLGGEKETQYF
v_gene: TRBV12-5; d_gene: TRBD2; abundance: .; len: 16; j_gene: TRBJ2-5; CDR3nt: TGTGCTAGTGGTGGCGGATGGCGGGGGGGCATGGAGACCCAGTACTTC; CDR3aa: CASGGGWRGGMETQYF
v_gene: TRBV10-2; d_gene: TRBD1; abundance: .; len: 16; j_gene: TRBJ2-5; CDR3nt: TGCGCCAGCACCAGGTTCCTGGGACAGGGCGGCGAGACCCAGTACTTC; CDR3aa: CASTRFLGQGGETQYF
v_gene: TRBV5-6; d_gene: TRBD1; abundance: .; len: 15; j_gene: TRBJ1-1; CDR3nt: TGTGCCAGCAGCGGTGGGACAGGGGGGAACACTGAAGCTTTCTTT; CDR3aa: CASSGGTGGNTEAFF
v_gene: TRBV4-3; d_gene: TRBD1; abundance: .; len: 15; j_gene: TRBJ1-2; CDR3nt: TGCGCCAGCAGCCAATTCTCGGAGGGGGCCCATGGCTACACCTTC; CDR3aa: CASSQFSEGAHGYTF
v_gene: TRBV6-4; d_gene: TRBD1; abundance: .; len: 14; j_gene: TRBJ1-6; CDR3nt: TGTGCCAGCAGTGAACAGGGGATGAATTCACCCCTCCACTTT; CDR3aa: CASSEQGMNSPLHF
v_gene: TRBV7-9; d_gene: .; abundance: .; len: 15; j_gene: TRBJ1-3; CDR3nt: TGTGCCAGCAGCATAGAACCAGGGCTCGGAAACACCATATATTTT; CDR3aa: CASSIEPGLGNTIYF
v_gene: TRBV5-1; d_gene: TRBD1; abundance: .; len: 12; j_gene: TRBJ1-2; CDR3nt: TGCGCCAGCAGCTGGGACAGGCAAGGCTACACCTTC; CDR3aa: CASSWDRQGYTF
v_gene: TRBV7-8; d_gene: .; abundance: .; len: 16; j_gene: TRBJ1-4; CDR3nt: TGTGCCAGCAGCTGGGGACAACTTTCAACTAATGAAAAACTGTTTTTT; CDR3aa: CASSWGQLSTNEKLFF